This T cell receptor beta chain was identified in a study of shared clonotypes between healthy human individuals. Overall study findings and caveats: Depth of sequencing was expected to influence donor clonotype sharing.

PCR replicates performed on unsorted PBMC used roughly 300 ng DNA, approximately 30,000 T cell genomes. Some clones are missing from TCRdb's copy, which holds only in-frame ones; the method was immunoSEQ multiplex PCR. The sample shows roughly 500,000 clones, about 79% of them seen only once. To note about this clone: Its antigen is unknown.

The germline V and J ends were trimmed by 1 base and 2 bases, with 12 bases remaining between them. CDR1 and CDR2 (germline): SGHTA, FQGNSA. CDR3 length: 15 residues. Caucasian adults residing in Nashville, Tennessee made up all the donors. This sequence was found in a woman aged 40 to 50 in good health. Some clones in this sample may be carry-over from other donors' samples. The sequencing input was PBMCs. The J gene is TRBJ2-7, the V gene TRBV7-2, with D perhaps given as TRBD1 or TRBD2 (5 bases each). The CDR3 loop is CASSLGGVGAYEQYF. CDR3 nucleotides: TGTGCCAGCAGCTTAGGAGGGGTCGGTGCCTACGAGCAGTACTTC. Based on the CDR3 plus reference TRBV7-2 and TRBJ2-7, the full variable domain is GAGVSQSPSNKVTEKGKDVELRCDPISGHTALYWYRQSLGQGLEFLIYFQGNSAPDKSGLPSDRFSAERTGGSVSTLTIQRTQQEDSAVYLCASSLGGVGAYEQYFGPGTRLTVT.